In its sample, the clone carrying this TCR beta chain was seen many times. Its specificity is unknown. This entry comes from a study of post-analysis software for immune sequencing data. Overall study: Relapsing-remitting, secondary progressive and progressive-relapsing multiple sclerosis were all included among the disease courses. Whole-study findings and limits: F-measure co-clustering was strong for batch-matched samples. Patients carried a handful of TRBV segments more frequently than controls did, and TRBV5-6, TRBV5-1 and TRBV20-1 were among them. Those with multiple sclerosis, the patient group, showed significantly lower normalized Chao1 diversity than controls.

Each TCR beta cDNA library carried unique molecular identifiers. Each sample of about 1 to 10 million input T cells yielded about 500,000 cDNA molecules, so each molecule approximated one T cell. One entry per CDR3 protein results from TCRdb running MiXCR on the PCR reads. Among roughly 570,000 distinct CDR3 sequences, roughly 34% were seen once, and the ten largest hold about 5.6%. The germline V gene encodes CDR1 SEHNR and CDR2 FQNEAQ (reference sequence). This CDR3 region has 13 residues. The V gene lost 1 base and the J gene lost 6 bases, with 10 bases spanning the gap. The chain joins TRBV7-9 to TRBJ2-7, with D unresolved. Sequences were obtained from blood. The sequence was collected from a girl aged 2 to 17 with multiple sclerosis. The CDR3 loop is CASSLVQGREQYF. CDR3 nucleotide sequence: TGTGCCAGCAGCTTAGTCCAAGGGCGCGAGCAGTACTTC.